These 27 T cell receptor beta chains share one sample of origin, sequenced in a study of blood T cell repertoires in COVID-19. Clones were sequenced by immunoSEQ multiplex PCR, and TCRdb holds only the in-frame ones, with some missing. The repertoire includes 150,000 to 200,000 clones, roughly 90% of them detected once, and over 15% sits in the top ten. Sequenced material: peripheral blood. These receptors all stem from a man between 60 and 75 years old with active or convalescent COVID-19.

This clone was observed a handful of times. J is TRBJ2-7 and V is TRBV10-1; 10 bases align to TRBD1. Germline V lookup: CDR1 WNHNN, CDR2 SYGVQD (reference sequence). Trimming took 4 bases from V and 5 from J; bases not matched to a gene: 8. The CDR3 is 15 residues long. The CDR3 sequence: CASSGPRTGGNEQYF. Here the CDR3 DNA reads TGCGCCAGCAGTGGCCCCCGGACAGGGGGAAACGAGCAGTACTTC.

V and J are TRBV5-5 and TRBJ2-1; a possible D gene is TRBD1 (5 bases). The CDR3 is 15 amino acids. Trimming left V 2 bases short and J 10 bases short, with 19 bases between. The germline V gene encodes CDR1 SGHKS and CDR2 YYEKEE (reference sequence). Here the CDR3 reads CASSLQDSPQWEQFF. Here the CDR3 DNA reads TGTGCCAGCAGCTTACAGGATTCCCCACAATGGGAGCAGTTCTTC. The full variable domain, in which reference TRBV5-5 and TRBJ2-1 provide the parts outside the CDR3, is DAGVTQSPTHLIKTRGQQVTLRCSPISGHKSVSWYQQVLGQGPQFIFQYYEKEERGRGNFPDRFSARQFPNYSSELNVNALLLGDSALYLCASSLQDSPQWEQFFGPGTRLTVL.

The chain couples TRBV5-4 to TRBJ1-3; 7 bases map to TRBD1. This CDR3 has 13 residues. CDR1 is SGHNT and CDR2 is YYREEE in the germline V gene (reference sequence). The V and J ends lost 3 bases and 4 bases, in that order; junction bases with no gene match: 1. The CDR3 loop is CASSWGQGNTIYF. DNA of the CDR3: TGTGCCAGCAGCTGGGGACAGGGAAACACCATATATTTT.

The chain uses TRBV10-2 and TRBJ1-1, with TRBD1 identical over 9 bases. Per germline, CDR1 WSHSY and CDR2 SAAADI. The CDR3 spans 16 residues. J lost 5 bases, V lost 2 bases, and 9 bases had no gene match. CDR3 in DNA: TGCGCCAGCAGTGAGACTGTCGGACAGGGGAATACTGAAGCTTTCTTT. Translated, it gives CASSETVGQGNTEAFF.

The chain employs TRBV4-2 and TRBJ2-3; TRBD2 aligns across 8 bases. The V and J ends lost 0 bases and 1 base, in that order; junction bases with no gene match: 12. Germline-derived CDR1 and CDR2 are LGHNA and YNFKEQ. CDR3 size: 19 residues. Written as DNA, the CDR3 is TGTGCCAGCAGCCAAGATTTCGGTCGAGCGGGGGTCCGCACAGATACGCAGTATTTT. It codes for CASSQDFGRAGVRTDTQYF.

The chain combines TRBV10-3 with TRBJ1-2, with D possibly matching TRBD1 (5 bases). The germline gives CDR1 ENHRY, CDR2 SYGVKD. This CDR3 comprises 13 residues. With 10 bases removed from V and 8 bases from J, the gap between germline ends came to 20 bases. CDR3 in DNA: TGTGCCACCGAAGCCTCGGGCCAGGGAGGCTACACCTTC. Translation: CATEASGQGGYTF.

The gene calls are TRBV27 and TRBJ2-5; tentative D call: TRBD2 (6 bases). V lost 7 bases to trimming and J lost 5 bases, with 14 bases between them. The CDR3 contains 13 residues. Germline V gene data show CDR1 as MNHEY and CDR2 as SMNVEV (reference sequence). The CDR3 DNA is TGTGCCAGCACTACCTTCGGGGGTGAGACCCAGTACTTC. Amino acids: CASTTFGGETQYF.

V is TRBV3-1 (or the pseudogene TRBV3-2) and J is TRBJ2-3; 9 nucleotides align to TRBD1. This CDR3 is built from 14 residues. V shed 4 bases and J 1 base; nucleotides not matched to a gene: 0. CDR1 is LGHDT and CDR2 is YNNKEL in the germline V gene (reference sequence). CDR3: CASSRTGGTDTQYF. The CDR3 DNA reads as TGTGCCAGCAGCCGGACAGGGGGCACAGATACGCAGTATTTT.

The rearrangement links TRBV7-2 to TRBJ2-7, with 8 bases matching TRBD2. The germline gives CDR1 SGHTA, CDR2 FQGNSA. This CDR3 has 16 amino acids. Germline trimming cut 5 bases from V and 3 bases from J; bases unmatched to any gene: 12. CDR3 in amino acids: CASSPHGGGRDYEQYF. In nucleotides, the CDR3 is TGTGCCAGCAGCCCCCACGGGGGGGGGCGTGACTACGAGCAGTACTTC.

This clone was counted a single time. The chain couples TRBV6-5 to TRBJ1-3, with 7 nucleotides matching TRBD1. The V and J ends lost 6 bases and 3 bases, in that order; junction bases with no gene match: 5. This CDR3 region has 14 residues. Germline CDR1 MNHEY, CDR2 SVGAGI. Written as DNA, the CDR3 is TGTGCCAGCAGGGACAGGTTGGATGGAAACACCATATATTTT. Protein product: CASRDRLDGNTIYF.

The chain combines TRBV12-3 or TRBV12-4 with TRBJ1-2; no definite D call. The CDR3 totals 12 residues. V lost 6 bases, J lost 6 bases, and 11 bases lay in between. The CDR3 sequence: CASRAGGHGYTF. In nucleotides, the CDR3 is TGTGCCAGCAGGGCCGGAGGGCATGGCTACACCTTC.

This clone was seen a single time. The J gene is TRBJ2-3, the V gene TRBV24-1; unclear D gene. V lost 5 bases and J lost 5, with 13 bases in between. Germline V gene data show CDR1 as KGHDR and CDR2 as SFDVKD. CDR3 length: 14 residues. CDR3 region: CATSGSELLDTQYF. The CDR3 coding sequence is TGTGCCACCAGTGGGTCGGAACTATTAGATACGCAGTATTTT.

The chain employs TRBV2 and TRBJ1-3; D may be TRBD1 (6 bases). CDR3 length equals 11 residues. CDR1 is SNHLY and CDR2 is FYNNEI in the germline V gene. Trimming shortened V by 6 bases and J by 10 bases, and 10 bases separated the two germline ends. DNA of the CDR3: TGTGCCAGCAGGAGGGACAAAACCATATATTTT. It codes for CASRRDKTIYF.

The chain recombines TRBV14 with TRBJ2-3; 13 bases are shared with TRBD2. The CDR3 extends over 21 amino acids. Germline V lookup: CDR1 SGHDN, CDR2 FVKESK. V shed 0 bases, J shed 0 bases, and the junction held 12 bases outside the gene matches. The chain's CDR3 is CASSQDGPGLAGARSTDTQYF. DNA for the CDR3: TGTGCCAGCAGCCAAGACGGCCCCGGACTAGCGGGGGCTCGGAGCACAGATACGCAGTATTTT.

The chain carries TRBV5-1 and TRBJ1-1; D uncertain. The length of the CDR3 is 12 residues. CDR1 is SGHRS and CDR2 is YFSETQ in the germline V gene. V lost 1 base and J 4 bases, leaving 5 bases between the germline ends. The CDR3 sequence: CASSLPGTEAFF. CDR3 coding DNA: TGCGCCAGCAGCTTGCCGGGCACTGAAGCTTTCTTT.

This chain links TRBV5-8 with TRBJ1-2, with D tentatively TRBD1 (5 bases). V was shortened by 2 bases and J by 2 bases, with 10 bases between the two germline ends. The CDR3 covers 14 residues. The V gene's germline CDR1 is SGHTS and CDR2 YDEGEE. The CDR3 DNA reads as TGTGCCAGCAGCTTACCAGGGTCCAACTATGGCTACACCTTC. The encoded protein is CASSLPGSNYGYTF. Filled out from reference TRBV5-8 and TRBJ1-2, the complete variable domain reads EAGVTQSPTHLIKTRGQQATLRCSPISGHTSVYWYQQALGLGLQFLLWYDEGEERNRGNFPPRFSGRQFPNYSSELNVNALELEDSALYLCASSLPGSNYGYTFGSGTRLTVV.

The chain couples TRBV2 to TRBJ2-3; 8 positions agree with TRBD2. The J segment lost 2 bases and the V segment lost 4 bases, leaving 5 bases of the junction unmatched. Germline CDR1 reads SNHLY; CDR2 reads FYNNEI. The CDR3 totals 15 residues. This CDR3 is CASSGPGGITDTQYF. DNA of the CDR3: TGTGCCAGCAGTGGACCGGGGGGGATCACAGATACGCAGTATTTT.

This clone showed up just a few times. The gene calls are TRBV4-1 and TRBJ1-1; tentatively, D is TRBD1 (6 bases). The germline V and J ends were trimmed by 4 bases and 12 bases, with 15 bases remaining between them. Germline V CDR1 and CDR2: MGHRA, YSYEKL. The CDR3 runs to 12 residues. CDR3 amino acids: CASSPRTGKTFF. The CDR3 DNA sequence: TGCGCCAGCAGCCCTCGAACAGGGAAAACTTTCTTT.

V is TRBV18 and J is TRBJ2-7; D unresolved. The CDR3 runs 12 residues. V was cut by 3 bases and J by 3 bases, with 6 bases left in between. From germline, CDR1 is KGHSH and CDR2 LQKENI. The CDR3 nucleotides are TGTGCCAGCTCACCCAGAGGCTACGAGCAGTACTTC. It yields the protein CASSPRGYEQYF.

This chain connects TRBV7-2 to TRBJ1-1, with 8 bases identical to TRBD1. CDR3 length: 16 residues. CDR1 SGHTA and CDR2 FQGNSA come from the germline V gene. With V trimmed by 2 bases and J by 4 bases, 9 bases remained unmatched. CDR3 amino acids: CASSLLNPGQGTEAFF. In DNA, the CDR3 is TGTGCCAGCAGCTTACTTAATCCCGGACAGGGCACTGAAGCTTTCTTT.

The V call is TRBV6-5, the J call TRBJ2-1; TRBD2 aligns across 9 bases. The CDR3 extends over 16 amino acids. Germline CDR1 is MNHEY and CDR2 is SVGAGI. J gave up 12 bases and V 1 base, and 13 bases lay outside the gene matches. CDR3 in DNA: TGTGCCAGCAGTTACTTTAGCGGGAGTGGTTTATTAGGGCAGTTCTTC. It yields the protein CASSYFSGSGLLGQFF.

CDR3: CASSSRGRGSGNTIYF. CDR3 nucleotides: TGTGCCAGCAGCTCAAGAGGAAGGGGTTCTGGAAACACCATATATTTT. This chain joins TRBV11-2 and TRBJ1-3; a possible D gene is TRBD1 (5 bases). The CDR3 covers 16 residues. Germline CDR1 SGHAT, CDR2 FQNNGV. With 4 bases removed from V and 1 base from J, the gap between germline ends came to 14 bases.

The chain is built from TRBV10-3 and TRBJ2-2; possible D gene TRBD1, 6 bases. Germline CDR1 ENHRY, CDR2 SYGVKD. The CDR3 length is 15 residues. Trimming shortened V by 4 bases and J by 4 bases, and 13 bases separated the two germline ends. DNA for the CDR3: TGTGCCATCAGTGGGTTGACAGGAGCCACCGGGGAGCTGTTTTTT. It specifies CAISGLTGATGELFF.

The gene calls are TRBV27 and TRBJ1-4; a possible D gene is TRBD1 (6 bases). V lost 4 bases and J 7 bases, leaving 13 bases between the germline ends. The CDR3 contains 14 residues. Germline CDR1 MNHEY, CDR2 SMNVEV (reference sequence). The CDR3 sequence: CASSSQGLGEKLFF. Written as DNA, the CDR3 is TGTGCCAGCAGTTCACAGGGATTAGGTGAAAAACTGTTTTTT.

The gene calls are TRBV5-4 and TRBJ1-2, with D possibly matching TRBD1 (6 bases). Trimming left V 3 bases short and J 8 bases short, with 17 bases between. From germline, CDR1 is SGHNT and CDR2 YYREEE (reference sequence). This CDR3 has 14 amino acids. The DNA of the CDR3 is TGTGCCAGCAGCTCCGGGACAAAACCCATGGGCTACACCTTC. It specifies CASSSGTKPMGYTF.

The chain combines TRBV6-6 with TRBJ2-6, with unresolved D. The CDR3 contains 13 residues. V lost 7 bases and J 0 bases, leaving 4 bases between the germline ends. CDR1 MNHNY and CDR2 SVGAGI come from the germline V gene (reference sequence). The CDR3 region is CASTGSGANVLTF. CDR3 in DNA: TGTGCCAGCACCGGCTCTGGGGCCAACGTCCTGACTTTC.

This clone has more than one count but fewer than ten. The chain is built from TRBV6-4 and TRBJ1-5; 8 bases align to TRBD1. The CDR3 has 20 residues. Looked up from germline, CDR1 is MRHNA and CDR2 is SNTAGT. The V and J ends lost 2 bases and 2 bases, in that order; junction bases with no gene match: 17. The DNA of the CDR3 is TGTGCCAGCAGTGACCGACGGACAGGGTCCCCAAATAAAGGCAATCAGCCCCAGCATTTT. It yields the protein CASSDRRTGSPNKGNQPQHF.